This T cell receptor (beta chain) emerged from a study of sequential checkpoint blockade in melanoma. As for treatment: randomized to nivolumab then ipilimumab (arm A) or the reverse (arm B). Per the germline V gene, CDR1 is MNHEY and CDR2 is SMNVEV (reference sequence). The V gene lost 4 bases and the J gene lost 5 bases, with 8 bases spanning the gap. This CDR3 has 13 amino acids. The table came from immunoSEQ multiplex PCR; TCRdb's copy has only in-frame clones and leaves some out. Of about 17,000 clones in the sample, about 80% were seen once. The genes are TRBV27 and TRBJ1-4, with a tentative D call TRBD1 (6 bases). Source: CD8+ T cells sorted from blood (inferred from file names), taken from a patient given nivolumab and ipilimumab in sequence. This clonotype was sampled from a human donor with melanoma. The DNA for the CDR3 is TGTGCCAGCAGTTGGGGGCCGAATGAAAAACTGTTTTTT. This gives the protein CASSWGPNEKLFF.